The 22 T cell receptor beta chains presented below share a single source sample, sequenced in a study of human T cells and chemical hapten exposure. TCRdb reprocessed the RACE reads with MiXCR, giving one entry per CDR3 protein. The repertoire consists of 55,000 to 75,000 distinct CDR3 sequences, with around 7% occurring once and the leading ten covering 1.5% to 2%. The time point is: pre-sensitization, week 0. Treatment described: therapeutic diphenylcyclopropenone sensitization with weekly scalp DPC. Sequencing used whole blood, obtained in connection with sensitization to the hapten diphenylcyclopropenone (DPC). These receptors were collected from a woman aged 30 to 39 with alopecia areata. Some clones in this sample may be carry-over from other donors' samples.

The sample holds many counts of this clonotype. The rearrangement links TRBV29-1 to TRBJ1-5; D not certain. Trimming removed 4 bases from V and 4 bases from J, with 11 bases in between. This CDR3 is 13 amino acids long. CDR1 and CDR2 (germline): SQVTM, ANQGSEA. For the CDR3, the DNA is TGCAGCGTTGTCGTGAACCAGAATCAGCCCCAGCATTTT. This sequence encodes CSVVVNQNQPQHF.

This clonotype was picked up a small number of times. DNA of the CDR3: TGTGCCAGTAGCAGCTCAGGATACAATCAGCCCCAGCATTTT. Translation: CASSSSGYNQPQHF. The V gene is TRBV19, the J gene TRBJ1-5; no clear D gene. Germline V gene sequence: CDR1 LNHDA, CDR2 SQIVND (reference sequence). Trimming shortened V by 6 bases and J by 3 bases, and 12 bases separated the two germline ends. This CDR3 comprises 14 residues.

This clonotype came up many times. The chain carries TRBV12-5 and TRBJ2-3; TRBD1 matches at 7 bases. The germline gives CDR1 LGHNT, CDR2 FRNRAP. The CDR3 runs 16 residues. Trimming removed 0 bases from V and 5 bases from J; junction bases left unmatched: 8. CDR3 region: CASGLVLGAGGDTQYF. DNA for the CDR3: TGTGCTAGTGGTTTGGTACTGGGGGCAGGGGGAGATACGCAGTATTTT.

In its sample, this clonotype was seen many times. The rearrangement uses TRBV20-1 and TRBJ2-3; D is ambiguous. CDR1 and CDR2 from the germline V gene are DFQATT and SNEGSKA (reference sequence). Deletions cut 6 bases from V and 1 base from J, with 2 bases between. The CDR3 is 10 amino acids. The CDR3 region has the DNA TGCAGTGCGGGCACAGATACGCAGTATTTT. This sequence encodes CSAGTDTQYF.

This clonotype was detected ten times or more. This chain uses TRBV6-6 with TRBJ1-3; no reliable D call. The CDR3 has 12 residues. The V and J ends lost 7 bases and 4 bases respectively, with 8 bases between them. CDR1 and CDR2 (germline): MNHNY, SVGAGI (reference sequence). The CDR3 region is CASTDAGNTIYF. For the CDR3, the DNA is TGTGCCAGCACGGACGCAGGAAACACCATATATTTT.

In this sample, this clonotype turned up a few times. A much larger clone lies a single base off, so this may be a read error. The V gene is TRBV29-1, the J gene TRBJ1-1; 8 positions match TRBD1. This CDR3 has 12 amino acids. Per the germline V gene, CDR1 is SQVTM and CDR2 is ANQGSEA. The V gene end was trimmed by 6 bases and the J gene end by 3 bases; junction bases not matched to a gene: 3. The CDR3 region is CSVEDRDTEAFF. The CDR3 DNA follows: TGCAGCGTCGAGGACAGGGACACTGAAGCTTTCTTT.

This clonotype was counted ten times or more. The genes are TRBV5-1 and TRBJ2-3; D ambiguous. Trimming pared 3 bases from V and 0 bases from J, leaving 5 bases between. Germline values: CDR1 SGHRS, CDR2 YFSETQ. The CDR3 is 13 amino acids. This CDR3 reads CASSSESTDTQYF. CDR3 nucleotides: TGCGCCAGCAGCTCCGAGAGCACAGATACGCAGTATTTT.

This clonotype was counted at least ten times. The V gene is TRBV6-6, the J gene TRBJ2-2, with 9 bases identical to TRBD1. Losses at the gene ends were 5 bases for V and 2 bases for J; bases not matched to a gene: 6. Germline values: CDR1 MNHNY, CDR2 SVGAGI (reference sequence). The CDR3 consists of 16 residues. CDR3 DNA sequence: TGTGCCAGCAGTACATCACAGGGGGCTAACACCGGGGAGCTGTTTTTT. Encoded protein: CASSTSQGANTGELFF.

At least ten counts were recorded for this clonotype. The V call is TRBV20-1, the J call TRBJ1-5; 10 bases match TRBD1. The V and J ends lost 6 bases and 5 bases, in that order; junction bases with no gene match: 7. CDR1 is DFQATT and CDR2 is SNEGSKA in the germline V gene (reference sequence). The CDR3 has 14 amino acids. The CDR3 here is CSAPRQGADQPQHF. CDR3 DNA sequence: TGCAGTGCCCCAAGACAGGGGGCTGATCAGCCCCAGCATTTT.

This clonotype occurred a few times. This chain's CDR3 is CASSLSMGAEAFF. CDR3 DNA: TGTGCCAGCAGCTTAAGTATGGGGGCTGAAGCTTTCTTT. The chain is built from TRBV7-6 and TRBJ1-1, with TRBD1 as a possible D gene (5 bases). CDR1 and CDR2 (germline): SGHVS, FNYEAQ. V lost 2 bases and J lost 6, with 10 bases in between. The CDR3 runs 13 residues.

This clonotype was detected only a few times. This chain joins TRBV12-3 or TRBV12-4 and TRBJ1-2; the match to TRBD1 covers 9 bases. CDR3 length: 15 amino acids. The trim removed 7 bases at V and 6 bases at J, leaving 12 bases unmatched. The CDR3 coding sequence is TGTGCCAGCAACCTTCACCTGACAGGGGGGAATGGCTACACCTTC. It is translated as CASNLHLTGGNGYTF.

V and J are TRBV12-3 or TRBV12-4 and TRBJ1-4; TRBD1 matches 7 bases. The CDR3 is 15 residues long. Trimming removed 6 bases from V and 3 bases from J; junction bases left unmatched: 7. CDR3 sequence (DNA): TGTGCCAGCAGCATTCACGGGACAGCTAATGAAAAACTGTTTTTT. It is translated as CASSIHGTANEKLFF.

Ten or more counts support this clonotype. V gene TRBV7-8 combines with J gene TRBJ1-1, with D hard to call. The germline CDR1 and CDR2 sequences are SGHVS and FQNEAQ. The CDR3 totals 14 residues. V was shortened by 2 bases and J by 0 bases, with 7 bases between the two germline ends. Written as DNA, the CDR3 is TGTGCCAGCAGCTTACTGGGGATGAACACTGAAGCTTTCTTT. This encodes CASSLLGMNTEAFF.

At least ten counts were recorded for this clonotype. The CDR3, as DNA: TGTGCCAGCGCCAGGGGGACCTACGAGCAGTACTTC. Its protein is CASARGTYEQYF. The chain recombines TRBV27 with TRBJ2-7, with 7 nucleotides matching TRBD1. V lost 8 bases and J lost 2; bases outside the gene matches: 3. Germline lookup yields CDR1 MNHEY and CDR2 SMNVEV (reference sequence). The CDR3 sequence is 12 residues long.

This clonotype was seen a handful of times. The genes are TRBV9 and TRBJ2-5; D is unclear. The CDR3 totals 14 residues. CDR1 and CDR2 (germline): SGDLS, YYNGEE. V was clipped by 0 bases and J by 3 bases, with 9 bases between them. CDR3 nucleotide sequence: TGTGCCAGCAGCGTAGACGGCGGTAAAGAGACCCAGTACTTC. Translated, it gives CASSVDGGKETQYF.

This chain uses TRBV7-3 with TRBJ1-1; D gene unclear. V was pared by 2 bases and J by 6 bases, with 13 bases between. This CDR3 region has 14 residues. In germline, CDR1 is SGHTA, CDR2 FQGTGA. In nucleotides, the CDR3 is TGTGCCAGCAGCTTATGGGCAGGCACCGCTGAAGCTTTCTTT. This codes for CASSLWAGTAEAFF.

The sample holds many counts of this clonotype. The chain uses TRBV9 and TRBJ2-3; TRBD2 might be the D (6 bases). Germline lookup yields CDR1 SGDLS and CDR2 YYNGEE. CDR3 length equals 14 residues. Deletions cut 0 bases from V and 3 bases from J, with 8 bases between. CDR3 DNA: TGTGCCAGCAGCGTAGGCGGGATAACAGATACGCAGTATTTT. Residues: CASSVGGITDTQYF.

This clonotype has ten or more counts. The chain combines TRBV11-2 with TRBJ1-6; 7 bases are a match to TRBD1. The CDR3 is 16 amino acids. CDR1 SGHAT and CDR2 FQNNGV come from the germline V gene. The ends lost 4 bases at V and 1 base at J; junction bases unmatched: 4. CDR3 in amino acids: CASSSARGSYNSPLHF. CDR3 DNA sequence: TGTGCCAGCAGCTCCGCCAGGGGGTCCTATAATTCACCCCTCCACTTT.

The chain has TRBV9 and TRBJ2-5; tentative D call: TRBD2 (5 bases). Germline V gives CDR1 SGDLS, CDR2 YYNGEE. This CDR3 spans 16 amino acids. V dropped 0 bases and J dropped 1 base, with 13 bases sitting between them. The CDR3 DNA is TGTGCCAGCAGCGTAGGGCTAACGGGGTTCCAAGAGACCCAGTACTTC. It encodes CASSVGLTGFQETQYF.

This clonotype was counted many times. This chain links TRBV7-2 with TRBJ2-1; TRBD1 might be the D (7 bases). Germline assignment: CDR1 SGHTA and CDR2 FQGNSA. The length of the CDR3 is 14 residues. Trimming took off 4 bases at V and 2 bases at J, with 9 bases between the two ends. The CDR3, as DNA: TGTGCCAGCAGCTCAGGGGGGCCCTACAATGAGCAGTTCTTC. Amino acid sequence: CASSSGGPYNEQFF.

This clonotype was detected only a few times. V usage is TRBV13 and J usage is TRBJ2-1, with D possibly TRBD1 on 6 matching bases. The CDR3 length is 15 residues. CDR1 is PRHDT and CDR2 is FYEKMQ in the germline V gene (reference sequence). V was cut by 5 bases and J by 0 bases, with 11 bases left in between. CDR3 in amino acids: CASSLGAISYNEQFF. The CDR3, as DNA: TGTGCCAGCAGCCTGGGGGCCATCTCCTACAATGAGCAGTTCTTC.

This clonotype appeared many times. The chain carries TRBV6-5 and TRBJ2-3; D is unclear. The CDR3 contains 15 residues. The germline V gene has CDR1 MNHEY and CDR2 SVGAGI. The ends were cut back, 0 bases at V and 4 bases at J, with 11 bases in the middle. CDR3 DNA: TGTGCCAGCAGTTACTCGAAGCCTTACGCAGATACGCAGTATTTT. This codes for CASSYSKPYADTQYF.